The 14 T cell receptor beta chains presented below share a single source sample, sequenced in a study of blood T cell repertoires in COVID-19. TCRdb's table, derived via immunoSEQ multiplex PCR, lists solely in-frame clones and lacks some. The sample includes about 480,000 clones, roughly 89% of them seen just once. Sample: peripheral blood. The receptors derive from a woman aged 50 to 60 with COVID-19, enrolled during active disease.

This chain joins TRBV14 and TRBJ2-7; D might be TRBD1 (6 bases). The germline CDR1 and CDR2 sequences are SGHDN and FVKESK. There are 14 residues in the CDR3. V lost 3 bases, J lost 4 bases, and 13 bases lay in between. The CDR3 protein is CASSHRPGDYEQYF. The CDR3 bases are TGTGCCAGCAGCCACAGGCCAGGGGATTACGAGCAGTACTTC. Supplemented by reference TRBV14 and TRBJ2-7, the full variable domain reads EAGVTQFPSHSVIEKGQTVTLRCDPISGHDNLYWYRRVMGKEIKFLLHFVKESKQDESGMPNNRFLAERTGGTYSTLKVQPAELEDSGVYFCASSHRPGDYEQYFGPGTRLTVT.

V usage is TRBV6-1 and J usage is TRBJ2-7; D might be TRBD2 (5 bases). The CDR3 contains 14 residues. Trimming shortened V by 3 bases and J by 1 base, and 10 bases separated the two germline ends. CDR1 is MNHNS and CDR2 is SASEGT in the germline V gene. The CDR3 loop reads CASSDGVGSYEQYF. CDR3 DNA: TGTGCCAGCAGTGACGGGGTTGGGTCCTACGAGCAGTACTTC.

This clone was seen a few times. The chain is built from TRBV11-2 and TRBJ1-1, with D unclear. The CDR3 contains 13 residues. Germline V CDR1 and CDR2: SGHAT, FQNNGV. The V and J ends lost 6 bases and 1 base respectively, with 9 bases between them. The DNA for the CDR3 is TGTGCCAGCAGGCCCCGCGGGAACACTGAAGCTTTCTTT. Protein sequence: CASRPRGNTEAFF.

Concerning this clone itself: Additional DNA sequences in this sample encode the identical CDR3. The chain combines TRBV9 with TRBJ2-7; 7 bases line up with TRBD1. Germline CDR1 and CDR2: SGDLS and YYNGEE. The V and J ends lost 0 bases and 4 bases, in that order; junction bases with no gene match: 4. The CDR3 sequence is 14 residues long. The CDR3 loop is CASSVVPGGYEQYF. CDR3 bases: TGTGCCAGCAGCGTAGTTCCAGGGGGATACGAGCAGTACTTC.

V is TRBV5-1 and J is TRBJ2-3; weak D call: TRBD1 (5 bases). Germline V gene sequence: CDR1 SGHRS, CDR2 YFSETQ. The V and J ends lost 7 bases and 3 bases respectively, with 15 bases between them. This CDR3 is 14 amino acids long. For the CDR3, the DNA is TGCGCCAGCTCTCGAGCAGGGTTAACAGATACGCAGTATTTT. This gives the protein CASSRAGLTDTQYF.

The genes are TRBV6-5 and TRBJ1-1; 7 bases align to TRBD1. The CDR3 runs to 14 residues. CDR1 MNHEY and CDR2 SVGAGI come from the germline V gene. After removal of 6 bases from V and 7 bases from J, the junction contained 11 bases not matched to a gene. The CDR3 nucleotides are TGTGCCAGCAGCTTCTCCGGGACAGCTCGTGAAGCTTTCTTT. It yields the protein CASSFSGTAREAFF.

This rearrangement joins TRBV24-1 to TRBJ2-1; 10 bases are a match to TRBD2. Germline V gene data show CDR1 as KGHDR and CDR2 as SFDVKD. This CDR3 is built from 16 residues. Trimming removed 3 bases from V and 7 bases from J; junction bases left unmatched: 8. CDR3 DNA sequence: TGTGCCACCAGTGATCCGAGCGGGGGGGCTAATAATGAGCAGTTCTTC. Protein product: CATSDPSGGANNEQFF.

CDR3 sequence reads: CASSPPAVLGNTEAFF. The CDR3 DNA reads TGTGCCAGTAGTCCGCCGGCGGTGTTGGGGAACACTGAAGCTTTCTTT. This chain links TRBV19 with TRBJ1-1; no clear D. Germline CDR1 LNHDA, CDR2 SQIVND (reference sequence). The CDR3 has 16 amino acids. V was shortened by 5 bases and J by 1 base, with 17 bases between the two germline ends.

In this sample, this clone turned up a few times. This chain links TRBV7-8 with TRBJ2-7; TRBD1 matches 8 bases. V gave up 5 bases and J gave up 4 bases; unmatched junction bases: 7. The CDR3 is made up of 14 amino acids. Germline loops: CDR1 SGHVS, CDR2 FQNEAQ. This CDR3 reads CASSPRTGRYEQYF. CDR3 DNA sequence: TGTGCCAGCAGCCCGAGGACAGGGCGGTACGAGCAGTACTTC.

This chain connects TRBV5-1 to TRBJ2-7, with D maybe TRBD1 (6 bases). The CDR3 length is 14 residues. V was clipped by 5 bases and J by 2 bases, with 14 bases between them. The germline gives CDR1 SGHRS, CDR2 YFSETQ. The CDR3 bases are TGCGCCAGCAGACCGGACAGCCTGACCTACGAGCAGTACTTC. Its protein product is CASRPDSLTYEQYF. Variable domain in full (rest from reference TRBV5-1 and TRBJ2-7): KAGVTQTPRYLIKTRGQQVTLSCSPISGHRSVSWYQQTPGQGLQFLFEYFSETQRNKGNFPGRFSGRQFSNSRSEMNVSTLELGDSALYLCASRPDSLTYEQYFGPGTRLTVT.

This clone appeared a few times. This chain uses TRBV6-1 with TRBJ2-1, with 13 bases fitting TRBD2. The V and J ends lost 4 bases and 0 bases, in that order; junction bases with no gene match: 6. CDR1 MNHNS and CDR2 SASEGT come from the germline V gene. This CDR3 region has 18 residues. The CDR3 sequence is CASSGGTSGVSSYNEQFF. Written as DNA, the CDR3 is TGTGCCAGCAGTGGCGGGACTAGCGGGGTGAGCTCCTACAATGAGCAGTTCTTC.

The chain recombines TRBV19 with TRBJ1-1; D is unresolved. The length of the CDR3 is 14 residues. V was clipped by 4 bases and J by 10 bases, with 19 bases between them. Germline V gives CDR1 LNHDA, CDR2 SQIVND (reference sequence). CDR3 region: CASSRENLPWRAFF. The CDR3 DNA sequence: TGTGCCAGTAGTAGGGAGAACCTCCCTTGGAGAGCTTTCTTT.

The chain couples TRBV19 to TRBJ2-1, with a tentative D call TRBD1 (6 bases). The CDR3 has 15 amino acids. The V gene's germline CDR1 is LNHDA and CDR2 SQIVND (reference sequence). V lost 5 bases and J 5 bases, leaving 16 bases between the germline ends. The CDR3 sequence: CASSRGMTGNNEQFF. The CDR3 DNA is TGTGCCAGTAGTCGAGGGATGACAGGAAACAATGAGCAGTTCTTC.

The chain uses TRBV5-6 and TRBJ1-4; 11 nucleotides agree with TRBD1. Per germline, CDR1 SGHDT and CDR2 YYEEEE. The CDR3 is made up of 17 amino acids. V shed 3 bases and J 11 bases; nucleotides not matched to a gene: 15. The CDR3 DNA follows: TGTGCCAGCAGCTGGAGACCGGGACAGGGGGATTTGAGGAAACTGTTTTTT. Its protein product is CASSWRPGQGDLRKLFF. The full variable domain, its missing parts supplied by reference TRBV5-6 and TRBJ1-4, is DAGVTQSPTHLIKTRGQQVTLRCSPKSGHDTVSWYQQALGQGPQFIFQYYEEEERQRGNFPDRFSGHQFPNYSSELNVNALLLGDSALYLCASSWRPGQGDLRKLFFGSGTQLSVL.